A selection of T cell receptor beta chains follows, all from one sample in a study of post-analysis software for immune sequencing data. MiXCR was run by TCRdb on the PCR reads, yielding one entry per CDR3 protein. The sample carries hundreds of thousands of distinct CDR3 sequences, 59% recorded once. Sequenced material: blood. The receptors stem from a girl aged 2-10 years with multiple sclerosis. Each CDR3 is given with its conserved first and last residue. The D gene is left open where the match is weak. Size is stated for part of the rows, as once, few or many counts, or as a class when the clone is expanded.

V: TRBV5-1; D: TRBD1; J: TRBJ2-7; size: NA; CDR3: CASSLLTGTDEQYF; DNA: TGCGCCAGCAGCTTACTGACAGGGACGGACGAGCAGTACTTC
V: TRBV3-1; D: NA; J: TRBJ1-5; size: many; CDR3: CASSQGGSNQPQHF; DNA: TGTGCCAGCAGTCAAGGGGGGAGCAATCAGCCCCAGCATTTT
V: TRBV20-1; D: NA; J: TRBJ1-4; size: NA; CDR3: CSGRDPTNEKLFF; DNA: TGCAGTGGAAGGGACCCAACTAATGAAAAACTGTTTTTT
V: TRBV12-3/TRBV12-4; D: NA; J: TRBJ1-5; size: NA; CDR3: CASSRGGYQPQHF; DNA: TGTGCCAGCAGTCGTGGGGGGTACCAGCCCCAGCATTTT
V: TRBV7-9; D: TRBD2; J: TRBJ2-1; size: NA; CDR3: CASSSLAGGPDEQFF; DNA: TGTGCCAGCAGCTCACTAGCGGGAGGGCCGGATGAGCAGTTCTTC
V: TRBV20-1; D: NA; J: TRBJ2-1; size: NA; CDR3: CSARSAGRYNEQFF; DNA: TGCAGTGCTAGATCCGCGGGACGGTACAATGAGCAGTTCTTC
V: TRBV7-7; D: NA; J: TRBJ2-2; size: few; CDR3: CAAGRENTGELFF; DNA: TGTGCCGCGGGCAGGGAGAACACCGGGGAGCTGTTTTTT
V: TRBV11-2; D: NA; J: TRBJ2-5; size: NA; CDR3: CASSLTSAETQYF; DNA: TGTGCCAGCAGCTTAACGTCGGCGGAGACCCAGTACTTC
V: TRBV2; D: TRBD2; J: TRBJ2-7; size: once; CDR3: CASSEDRGTDVKREVYEQYF; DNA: TGTGCCAGCAGTGAAGACCGTGGGACAGATGTGAAGCGGGAGGTCTACGAGCAGTACTTC
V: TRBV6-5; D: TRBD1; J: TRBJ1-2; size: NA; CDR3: CANSYRDREPYGYTF; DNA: TGTGCCAACAGTTATCGGGACAGGGAGCCGTATGGCTACACCTTC
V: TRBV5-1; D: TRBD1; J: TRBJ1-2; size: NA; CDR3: CASSPLKPTGAGDGYTF; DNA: TGCGCCAGCAGCCCCCTTAAACCTACAGGGGCCGGTGATGGCTACACCTTC
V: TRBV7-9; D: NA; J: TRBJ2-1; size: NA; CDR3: CASSLAGPGEQFF; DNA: TGTGCCAGCAGCTTAGCGGGCCCCGGTGAGCAGTTCTTC
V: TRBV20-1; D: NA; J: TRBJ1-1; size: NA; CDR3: CSALIGETEAFF; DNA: TGCAGTGCTCTAATCGGGGAAACTGAAGCTTTCTTT
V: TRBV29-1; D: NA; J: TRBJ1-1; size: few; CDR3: CSVGTPPMNTEAFF; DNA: TGCAGCGTTGGGACCCCTCCCATGAACACTGAAGCTTTCTTT
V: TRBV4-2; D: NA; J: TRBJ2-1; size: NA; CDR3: CASSQGGLAWKNEQFF; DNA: TGTGCCAGCAGCCAAGGAGGTCTAGCATGGAAAAATGAGCAGTTCTTC
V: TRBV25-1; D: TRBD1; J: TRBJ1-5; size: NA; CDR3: CASSRTGGTEPQHF; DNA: TGTGCCAGCAGTCGGACAGGGGGCACGGAGCCCCAGCATTTT
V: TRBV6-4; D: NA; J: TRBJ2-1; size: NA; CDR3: CASTLLPRDNQDEQFF; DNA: TGTGCCAGTACTCTCTTACCTCGGGACAATCAGGATGAGCAGTTCTTC
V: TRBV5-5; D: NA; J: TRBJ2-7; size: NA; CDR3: CASSFFQDGLYEQYF; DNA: TGTGCCAGCAGCTTCTTCCAGGACGGGCTCTACGAGCAGTACTTC
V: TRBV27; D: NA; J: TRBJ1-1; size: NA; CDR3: CASASVFDMEAFF; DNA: TGTGCCAGCGCGAGCGTTTTTGACATGGAAGCTTTCTTT
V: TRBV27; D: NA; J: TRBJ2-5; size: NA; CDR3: CASSTVLHQGFSETQYF; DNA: TGTGCCAGTTCCACCGTACTACACCAGGGCTTTAGCGAGACCCAGTACTTC
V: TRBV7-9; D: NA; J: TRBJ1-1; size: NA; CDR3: CASSLAPSRDANTEAFF; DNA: TGTGCCAGCAGCTTAGCACCCTCCCGAGACGCGAACACTGAAGCTTTCTTT
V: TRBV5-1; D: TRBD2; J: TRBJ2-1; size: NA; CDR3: CASSEGTSGNNEQFF; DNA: TGCGCCAGCAGCGAAGGGACTAGCGGGAACAATGAGCAGTTCTTC
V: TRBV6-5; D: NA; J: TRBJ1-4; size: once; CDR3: CASSHEAAFEKLFF; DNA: TGTGCCAGTTCCCACGAGGCAGCCTTTGAAAAACTGTTTTTT
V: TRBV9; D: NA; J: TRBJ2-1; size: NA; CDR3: CASSPRSTSMNEQFF; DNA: TGTGCCAGCAGCCCGCGAAGCACTAGTATGAATGAGCAGTTCTTC
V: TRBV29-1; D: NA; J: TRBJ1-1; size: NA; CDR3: CSVRKERNTEAFF; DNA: TGCAGCGTACGAAAAGAGCGGAACACTGAAGCTTTCTTT
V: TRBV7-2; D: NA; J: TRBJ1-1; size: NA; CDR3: CASSRLGPHTEAFF; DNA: TGTGCCAGCAGCCGACTAGGGCCGCACACTGAAGCTTTCTTT
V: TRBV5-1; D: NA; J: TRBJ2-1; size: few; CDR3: CASSLARYEQFF; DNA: TGCGCCAGCAGCTTGGCACGGTATGAGCAGTTCTTC
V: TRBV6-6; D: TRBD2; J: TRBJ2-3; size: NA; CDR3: CASGGVTINTQYF; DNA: TGTGCCAGCGGGGGGGTGACTATCAATACGCAGTATTTT
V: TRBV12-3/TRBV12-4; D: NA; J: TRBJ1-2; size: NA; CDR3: CASRNTRSGGYTF; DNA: TGTGCCAGCAGAAATACACGGTCGGGTGGCTACACCTTC
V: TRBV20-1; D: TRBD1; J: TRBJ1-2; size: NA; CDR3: CSAPGQGSYGYTF; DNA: TGCAGTGCCCCAGGACAGGGTTCGTATGGCTACACCTTC
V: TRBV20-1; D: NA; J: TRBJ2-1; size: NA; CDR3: CSASHRDGTQFF; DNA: TGCAGTGCTTCCCACAGGGACGGGACCCAGTTCTTC
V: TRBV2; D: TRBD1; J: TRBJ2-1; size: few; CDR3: CASEGQGKNEQFF; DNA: TGTGCCAGCGAGGGACAGGGTAAGAATGAGCAGTTCTTC
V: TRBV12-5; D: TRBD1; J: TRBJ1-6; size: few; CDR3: CASGLSDRGHSPLHF; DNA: TGTGCTAGTGGTTTGTCGGACAGGGGGCATTCACCCCTCCACTTT
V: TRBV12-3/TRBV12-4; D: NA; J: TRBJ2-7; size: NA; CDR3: CASSLSEQYF; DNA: TGTGCCAGCAGTTTAAGCGAGCAGTACTTC
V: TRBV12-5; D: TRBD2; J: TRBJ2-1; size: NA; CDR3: CASGPPTSATTYNEQFF; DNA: TGTGCTAGTGGTCCCCCGACTAGCGCAACAACCTACAATGAGCAGTTCTTC
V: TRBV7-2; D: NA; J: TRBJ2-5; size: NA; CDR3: CASSFGWAVQETQYF; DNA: TGTGCCAGCAGCTTTGGCTGGGCGGTCCAAGAGACCCAGTACTTC
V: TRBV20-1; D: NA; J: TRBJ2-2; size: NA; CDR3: CSASGVNTGELFF; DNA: TGCAGTGCCAGTGGAGTGAACACCGGGGAGCTGTTTTTT
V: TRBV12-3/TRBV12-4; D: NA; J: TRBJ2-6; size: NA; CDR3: CASSLRGVGGANVLTF; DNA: TGTGCCAGCAGTTTACGTGGGGTCGGAGGGGCCAACGTCCTGACTTTC
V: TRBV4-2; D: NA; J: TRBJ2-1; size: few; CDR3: CASSQEPGGGGNEQFF; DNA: TGTGCCAGCAGCCAAGAACCGGGGGGCGGGGGAAATGAGCAGTTCTTC
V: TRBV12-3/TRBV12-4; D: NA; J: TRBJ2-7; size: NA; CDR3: CASSLRLAEISYEQYF; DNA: TGTGCCAGCAGTTTGCGTTTGGCAGAAATCTCCTACGAGCAGTACTTC
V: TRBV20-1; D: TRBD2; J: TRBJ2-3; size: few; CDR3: CSARLRTRNTQYF; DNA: TGCAGTGCTAGACTAAGGACTAGAAATACGCAGTATTTT
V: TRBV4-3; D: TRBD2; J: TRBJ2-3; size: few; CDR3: CASSPQTVAGGRDTQYF; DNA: TGCGCCAGCAGCCCTCAGACGGTAGCGGGGGGGAGAGATACGCAGTATTTT
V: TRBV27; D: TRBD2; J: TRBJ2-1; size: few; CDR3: CASSRTSGSNEQFF; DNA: TGTGCCAGCAGTCGGACTAGCGGGAGCAATGAGCAGTTCTTC
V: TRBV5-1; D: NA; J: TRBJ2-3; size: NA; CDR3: CASSMQPHSDTDTQYF; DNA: TGCGCCAGCAGCATGCAACCCCATTCAGACACAGATACGCAGTATTTT
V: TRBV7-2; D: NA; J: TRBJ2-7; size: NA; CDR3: CASSLEGPTYEQYF; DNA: TGTGCCAGCAGCTTAGAGGGGCCAACCTACGAGCAGTACTTC
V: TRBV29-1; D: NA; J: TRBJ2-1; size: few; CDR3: CSSPLESEQFF; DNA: TGCAGCAGCCCCCTGGAGAGTGAGCAGTTCTTC
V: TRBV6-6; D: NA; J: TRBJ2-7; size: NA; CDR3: CASSYRGAYEQYF; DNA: TGTGCCAGCAGTTACCGGGGAGCCTACGAGCAGTACTTC